This TCR beta chain originates from a study of cytomegalovirus exposure and HLA in healthy donors (dated 2017 in TCRdb). Regarding the study in general: An earlier analysis of about 530 of the donors reported under 300 Gb of sequence data and roughly 120 million unique TCR beta sequences obtained from around 190 million T cells. An early release that covered more than 550 HLA-typed donors contained 300 to 350 gigabases of sequencing data and 65 million to 100 million unique TCR sequences. Of the roughly 400 genotyped donors, 80% to 90% were placed in the genetic ancestry cluster associated with self-reported Caucasian donors. The study was designed to test whether signatures of past pathogen exposure could be identified by cataloging public T cell receptors. The study used immunosequencing to profile the T cell repertoires of some 600 subjects and linked those repertoires to cytomegalovirus serostatus. A separate validation cohort of approximately 120 different subjects was used in addition to the roughly 700-subject first cohort. To predict cytomegalovirus infection status, the study brought together high-throughput TCR immunosequencing, statistical association of individual TCRs with disease status, and machine learning. A later analysis re-analyzed previously published TCR beta repertoires from roughly 630 donors and added high-resolution HLA genotyping to study TCR occurrence patterns. The later analysis used no new phenotypic data to find candidate immune exposures, relying instead on TCR beta sequences and their occurrence across donors. An earlier analysis of around 580 of the donors used high-throughput TCR beta sequencing to judge whether each TCR beta V gene segment behaved as functional or pseudogenic. Alongside the repertoire data, information on donor age, sex, ethnicity and CMV serostatus was compiled. A later genetic analysis used genome-wide SNP genotypes for about 65% of the roughly 670 donors, treating that subset as a discovery cohort. Every repertoire in the discovery cohort had been generated on one and the same sequencing platform. HLA typing covered class I and class II loci at four-digit resolution. The number of donors typed differed by locus, with about 629-640 for A, B, C, DRB1 and DQB1, over 500 for DQA1, about 610 for DPA1, and roughly 450 for DPB1. Because of strong linkage in the cohort, five DR-DQ haplotypes were treated as single units for association and clustering. On average, 235,054 unique TCR beta nucleotide sequences were sequenced per donor among more than 350 genotyped donors of the cohort, with roughly 20% of those sequences being non-productive. The paper's findings and limits, for the study overall: A further reported finding was that TCR beta sequences accurately predicted the HLA-A and HLA-B alleles for most subjects in the first cohort. In a later analysis, TCR association rates were found to vary across HLA loci, with the most associated TCRs seen for DRB1 alleles and the fewest for HLA-C alleles. Compared with equally common non-associated chains, HLA-associated TCR beta chains in a later analysis were more clonally expanded and had lower generation probabilities. Immune exposure information for the cohort was limited to CMV serostatus. In this cohort, only TCR beta chains were sequenced, and detectable features were limited by the absence of alpha or paired-chain data. Over 15 rarely observed V segments, including chromosome 9 orphons, were excluded from the earlier analysis of some 590 of the donors because counts were too low. The classifier was reported to diagnose cytomegalovirus status with high specificity and sensitivity in both the original cohort and the validation cohort. At a false discovery rate of 0.05, a later analysis linked roughly 17,000 TCR beta sequences to specific HLA alleles. Sequencing depth was assumed to be roughly uniform across donors in the presence/absence analyses, though that assumption may not hold. A later genetic analysis reported fewer N-insertions in productive TCRs among donors in an Asian-associated ancestry cluster than the roughly 640-donor mean. Across donors, most TCR sequences were observed very rarely, whereas some public TCRs were present in many individuals. According to the authors, the approach could potentially be generalized to other disease states and immunological phenotypes. A few of the identified cytomegalovirus-associated TCR beta chains were confirmed in vitro to be specific for cytomegalovirus antigens. When HLA alleles, especially DR and DQ, strongly co-occurred, TCR associations were difficult to assign to individual alleles. The sequencing pipeline was judged likely to have produced a cluster of highly shared sequence variants as a technical artifact. Because HLA typing was missing for some donors at each locus, association tests included only the typed subset. In an earlier analysis of several hundred of the donors, most TCR beta V segments were observed in productive rearrangements about 87% or about 30% of the time, broadly matching IMGT annotations. In a later genetic analysis, a missense DCLRE1C variant was associated with V-gene and J-gene trimming of TCR beta chains, and the association was replicated in an independent cohort. Most CMV-associated TCR beta chains appeared to be HLA-restricted in a later analysis, and the HLA associations seemed to be driven largely by CMV exposure. Linkage disequilibrium might explain the correlated functional status among segregating V segments, but an unknown experimental factor could not be excluded. A later analysis reported that several top co-occurrence clusters appeared linked to parvovirus B19, influenza, CMV and Epstein-Barr virus. In the study, some 160 TCR beta chains were listed as associated with cytomegalovirus.

About this clone itself: What this receptor recognizes is not known. No per-base quality is available; no much larger clone lies one base away.

Preparation of the library involved the immunoSEQ multiplex PCR assay. For the multiplex PCR, a mixture combining 60 forward primers for TCR Vbeta segments and 13 reverse primers for TCR Jbeta segments was used. The CDR3 region of rearranged TCR beta genes was amplified from genomic DNA by a multiplex PCR assay. The Illumina HiSeq System was used to sequence the amplified TCR beta libraries as 87-base-pair reads. The paper's processing steps were these. Across the roughly 670 repertoires, a later analysis counted tens of millions of unique TCR beta chains, 9.5 million to 13 million of which were shared by at least two donors. Raw reads were error-corrected and collapsed into unique sequences with a nearest-neighbor algorithm that merged closely related sequences to remove PCR and sequencing errors. CDR3 sequences were aligned to IMGT reference sequences to assign V, D and J gene segments. For a sequence to be retained, a match of at least six nucleotides was required to both a V gene segment and a J gene segment. A rearrangement counted as productive if the CDR3 had no stop codons and remained in frame with V and J, and every other rearrangement counted as non-productive. Following IMGT convention, CDR3 was defined as the stretch from the second conserved V-encoded cysteine up to the conserved J-encoded phenylalanine. The earlier analysis of 587 of the donors excluded sequences that lacked an unambiguous match to a single V gene segment. An earlier analysis of 450 to 650 of the donors called V segments functional above 56.7% productive rearrangements and segregating when the between-donor standard deviation exceeded 5%. A statistical classification framework was built to diagnose cytomegalovirus status from the catalog of TCR beta chain sequences. V and J gene assignment, in a later analysis, came from comparing TCR nucleotide sequences with IMGT/GENE-DB human TR gene sequences. Using the TCRdist pipeline, a later analysis assigned CDR3 sequences along with most-parsimonious VDJ recombination scenarios. A later analysis defined each TCR beta chain by its CDR3 amino acid sequence plus V-gene family, and excluded reads lacking a unique V-gene family. To address suspected cross-contamination and a sequencing artifact, a later analysis removed 550 to 750 highly shared, low-generation-probability nucleotide sequences. A later analysis calculated a clonal expansion index for each public chain from normalized within-repertoire ranks of inferred template counts. Generation probabilities in a later analysis came from a VDJ recombination model fitted to out-of-frame rearrangements, and those results were checked against IGoR. In a later analysis, hypergeometric tests were used to score TCR-TCR, TCR-HLA and TCR-CMV co-occurrence, with a repertoire-size bias correction applied to TCR pairs. To estimate false discovery rates, a later analysis permuted the HLA or CMV assignments 20 times. In a later analysis, co-occurring TCRs were grouped using DBSCAN, with TCRdist sequence similarity added in when clustering inside HLA-allele-positive subsets. For co-occurrence clustering, repertoires with fewer than 30,000 or more than 120,000 public chains were excluded, along with roughly 5 repertoires with anomalous nucleotide sharing. What TCRdb holds here is the immuneACCESS table cut down to in-frame rearrangements. Part of the clones is not present; checked against another copy, under half of the missing clones reflect an unresolved V gene, and the others are unexplained. V and J calls and clone size come straight from that table; D and trimming were deduced from the DNA. In this sample the table shows 110,000 or so clones, 70% to 80% of which occur a single time. The top ten clones comprise around 10% of the sample.

The cohort consisted of fewer than 700 healthy bone marrow donors. At the time of sampling, all cohort members were nominally healthy, though unrecorded immune exposures were likely present. The donor tested CMV seropositive and was one of the 289 seropositive cohort members. Every donor gave a peripheral blood sample, and the peripheral blood mononuclear cells from that sample were used for TCR beta sequencing. Genomic DNA extraction from the blood cell samples was performed with the Qiagen DNeasy Blood Extraction Kit. The clonotype was recovered from a woman between 50 and 59 years old in good health and CMV-seropositive. The sequenced sample consisted of PBMCs.

The CDR3 corresponds to CSVWAGGMTEAFF. The nucleotide sequence reads TGCAGCGTTTGGGCAGGGGGTATGACTGAAGCTTTCTTT. The chain is made from TRBV29-1 and TRBJ1-1, with 7 middle bases fitting TRBD1. Trimming leaves V shorter by 5 bases and J shorter by 5 bases, with the junction holding 8 bases beyond the gene matches. Looking up the germline V gene yields CDR1 SQVTM and CDR2 ANQGSEA. The CDR3 goes from the cysteine to the phenylalanine over 13 residues. Only the CDR3 portion is preserved as DNA: 39 bases, with reading frame beginning at the first base.